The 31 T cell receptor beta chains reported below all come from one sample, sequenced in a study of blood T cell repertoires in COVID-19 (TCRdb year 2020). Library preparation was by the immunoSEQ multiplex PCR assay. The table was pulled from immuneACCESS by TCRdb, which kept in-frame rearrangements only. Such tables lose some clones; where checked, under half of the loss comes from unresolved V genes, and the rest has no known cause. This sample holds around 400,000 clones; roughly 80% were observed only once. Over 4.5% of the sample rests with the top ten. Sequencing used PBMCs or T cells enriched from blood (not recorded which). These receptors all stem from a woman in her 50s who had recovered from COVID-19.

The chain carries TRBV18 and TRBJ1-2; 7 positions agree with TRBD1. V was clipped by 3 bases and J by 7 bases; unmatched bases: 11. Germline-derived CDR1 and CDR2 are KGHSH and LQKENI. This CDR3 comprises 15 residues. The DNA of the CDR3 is TGTGCCAGCTCACCCCAAGACAGGGCGTCGGTTGGCTACACCTTC. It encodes CASSPQDRASVGYTF. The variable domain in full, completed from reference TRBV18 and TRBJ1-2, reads NAGVMQNPRHLVRRRGQEARLRCSPMKGHSHVYWYRQLPEEGLKFMVYLQKENIIDESGMPKERFSAEFPKEGPSILRIQQVVRGDSAAYFCASSPQDRASVGYTFGSGTRLTVV.

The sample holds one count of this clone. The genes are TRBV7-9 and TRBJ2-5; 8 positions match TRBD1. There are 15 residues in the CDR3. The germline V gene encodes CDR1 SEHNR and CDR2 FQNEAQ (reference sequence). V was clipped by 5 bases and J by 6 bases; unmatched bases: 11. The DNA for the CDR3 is TGTGCCAGCAGCCCGCTGGGAGGACAGGGCCAGACCCAGTACTTC. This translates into CASSPLGGQGQTQYF.

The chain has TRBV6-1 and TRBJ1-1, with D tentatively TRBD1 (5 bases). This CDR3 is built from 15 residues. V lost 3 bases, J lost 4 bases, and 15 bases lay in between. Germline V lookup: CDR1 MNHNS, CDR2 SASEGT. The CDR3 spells CASSDRGTGGTEAFF. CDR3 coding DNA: TGTGCCAGCAGTGATCGGGGAACGGGGGGCACTGAAGCTTTCTTT.

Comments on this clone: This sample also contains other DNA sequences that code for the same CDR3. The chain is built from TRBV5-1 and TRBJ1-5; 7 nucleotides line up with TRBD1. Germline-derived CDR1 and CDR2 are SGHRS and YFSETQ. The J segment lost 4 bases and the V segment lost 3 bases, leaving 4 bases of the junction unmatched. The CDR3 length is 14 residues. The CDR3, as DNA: TGCGCCAGCAGCTCCGGACAGGCAAATCAGCCCCAGCATTTT. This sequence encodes CASSSGQANQPQHF.

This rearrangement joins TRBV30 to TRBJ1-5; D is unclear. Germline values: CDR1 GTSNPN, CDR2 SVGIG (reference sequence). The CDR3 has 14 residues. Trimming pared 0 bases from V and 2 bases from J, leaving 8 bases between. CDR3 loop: CAWSVAGGNQPQHF. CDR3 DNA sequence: TGTGCCTGGAGTGTAGCCGGAGGCAATCAGCCCCAGCATTTT.

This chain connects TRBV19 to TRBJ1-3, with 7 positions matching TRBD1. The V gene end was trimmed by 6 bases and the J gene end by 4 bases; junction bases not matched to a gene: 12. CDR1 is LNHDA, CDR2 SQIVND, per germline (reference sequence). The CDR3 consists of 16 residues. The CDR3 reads CASSIIQGITGNTIYF. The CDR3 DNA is TGTGCCAGTAGCATCATACAGGGGATTACCGGAAACACCATATATTTT.

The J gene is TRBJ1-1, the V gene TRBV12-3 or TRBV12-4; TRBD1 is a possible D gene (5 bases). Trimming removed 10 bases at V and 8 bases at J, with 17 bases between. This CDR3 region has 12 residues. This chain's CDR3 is CATQGAPAEAFF. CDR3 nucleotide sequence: TGTGCCACCCAAGGGGCTCCCGCGGAAGCTTTCTTT.

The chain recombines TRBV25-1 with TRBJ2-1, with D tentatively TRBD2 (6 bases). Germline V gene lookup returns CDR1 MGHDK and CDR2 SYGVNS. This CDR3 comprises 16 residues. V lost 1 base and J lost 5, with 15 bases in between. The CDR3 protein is CASSELGGSGNNEQFF. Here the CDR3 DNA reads TGTGCCAGCAGTGAATTAGGAGGGAGCGGCAACAATGAGCAGTTCTTC.

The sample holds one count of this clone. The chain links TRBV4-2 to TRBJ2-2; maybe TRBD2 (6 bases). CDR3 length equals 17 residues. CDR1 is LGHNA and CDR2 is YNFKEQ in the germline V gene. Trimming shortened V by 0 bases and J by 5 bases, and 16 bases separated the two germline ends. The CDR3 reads CASSQEMGLGRTGELFF. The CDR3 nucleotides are TGTGCCAGCAGCCAAGAGATGGGGTTGGGGAGGACCGGGGAGCTGTTTTTT.

CDR3 loop: CASSLRQGAPGELFF. DNA of the CDR3: TGTGCCAGCAGCTTGAGACAGGGGGCCCCCGGGGAGCTGTTTTTT. The chain recombines TRBV7-7 with TRBJ2-2, with 10 bases fitting TRBD1. Trimming took 3 bases from V and 6 from J; bases not matched to a gene: 4. From germline, CDR1 is SSHAT and CDR2 FNYEAQ (reference sequence). The CDR3 sequence is 15 residues long.

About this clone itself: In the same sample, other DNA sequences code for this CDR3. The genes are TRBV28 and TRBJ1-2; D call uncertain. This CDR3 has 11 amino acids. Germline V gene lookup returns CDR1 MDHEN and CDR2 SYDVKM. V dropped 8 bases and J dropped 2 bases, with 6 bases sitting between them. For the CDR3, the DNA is TGTGCCAGCGGAGGGAACTATGGCTACACCTTC. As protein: CASGGNYGYTF.

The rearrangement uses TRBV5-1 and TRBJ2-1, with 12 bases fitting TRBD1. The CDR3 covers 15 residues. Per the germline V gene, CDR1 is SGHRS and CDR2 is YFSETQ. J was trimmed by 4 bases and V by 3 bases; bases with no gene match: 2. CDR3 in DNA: TGCGCCAGCAGCTCGGGACAGGGGGCTTACAATGAGCAGTTCTTC. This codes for CASSSGQGAYNEQFF.

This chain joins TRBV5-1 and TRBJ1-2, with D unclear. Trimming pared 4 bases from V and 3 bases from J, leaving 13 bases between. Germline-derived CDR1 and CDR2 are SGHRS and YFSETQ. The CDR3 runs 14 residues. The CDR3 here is CASSVQEAYYGYTF. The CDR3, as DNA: TGCGCCAGCAGCGTCCAGGAAGCTTACTATGGCTACACCTTC.

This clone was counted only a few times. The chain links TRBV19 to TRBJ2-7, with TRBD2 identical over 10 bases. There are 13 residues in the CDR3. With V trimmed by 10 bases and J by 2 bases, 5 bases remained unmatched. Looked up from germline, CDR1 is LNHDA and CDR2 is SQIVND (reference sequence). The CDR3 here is CATRTSGTYEQYF. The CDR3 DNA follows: TGTGCCACCAGGACTAGCGGAACCTACGAGCAGTACTTC. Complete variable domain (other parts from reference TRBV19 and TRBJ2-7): DGGITQSPKYLFRKEGQNVTLSCEQNLNHDAMYWYRQDPGQGLRLIYYSQIVNDFQKGDIAEGYSVSREKKESFPLTVTSAQKNPTAFYLCATRTSGTYEQYFGPGTRLTVT.

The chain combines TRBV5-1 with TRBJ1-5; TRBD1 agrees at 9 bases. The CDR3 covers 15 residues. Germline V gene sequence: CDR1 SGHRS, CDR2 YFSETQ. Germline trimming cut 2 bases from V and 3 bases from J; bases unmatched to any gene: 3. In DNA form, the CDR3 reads TGCGCCAGCAGCTTAGGGACAGGGATCAATCAGCCCCAGCATTTT. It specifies CASSLGTGINQPQHF. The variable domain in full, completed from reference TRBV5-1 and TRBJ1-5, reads KAGVTQTPRYLIKTRGQQVTLSCSPISGHRSVSWYQQTPGQGLQFLFEYFSETQRNKGNFPGRFSGRQFSNSRSEMNVSTLELGDSALYLCASSLGTGINQPQHFGDGTRLSIL.

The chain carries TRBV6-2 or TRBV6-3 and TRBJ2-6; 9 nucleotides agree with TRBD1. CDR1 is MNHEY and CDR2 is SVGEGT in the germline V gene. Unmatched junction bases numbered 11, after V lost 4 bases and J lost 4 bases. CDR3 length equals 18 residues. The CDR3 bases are TGTGCCAGCAGTTCCCTTCCCGGGACAGGGCCCGGGGCCAACGTCCTGACTTTC. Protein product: CASSSLPGTGPGANVLTF.

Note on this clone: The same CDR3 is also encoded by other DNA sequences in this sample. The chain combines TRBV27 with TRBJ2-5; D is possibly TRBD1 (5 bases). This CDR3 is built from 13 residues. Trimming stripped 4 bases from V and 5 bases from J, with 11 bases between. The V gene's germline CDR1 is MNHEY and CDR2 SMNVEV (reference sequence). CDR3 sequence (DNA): TGTGCCAGCAGTTCACAAGGGGCGGAGACCCAGTACTTC. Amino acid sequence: CASSSQGAETQYF.

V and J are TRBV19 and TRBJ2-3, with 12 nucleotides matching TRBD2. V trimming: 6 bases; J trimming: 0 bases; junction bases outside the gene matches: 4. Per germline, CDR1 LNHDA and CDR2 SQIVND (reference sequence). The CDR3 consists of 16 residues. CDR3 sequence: CASSRTSGTSTDTQYF. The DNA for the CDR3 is TGTGCCAGTAGCAGGACTAGCGGGACTAGCACAGATACGCAGTATTTT.

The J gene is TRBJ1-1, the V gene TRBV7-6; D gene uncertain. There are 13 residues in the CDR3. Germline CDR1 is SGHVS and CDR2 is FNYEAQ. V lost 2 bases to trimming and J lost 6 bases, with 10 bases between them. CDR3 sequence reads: CASSLSGVAEAFF. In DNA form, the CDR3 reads TGTGCCAGCAGCTTAAGCGGGGTCGCTGAAGCTTTCTTT.

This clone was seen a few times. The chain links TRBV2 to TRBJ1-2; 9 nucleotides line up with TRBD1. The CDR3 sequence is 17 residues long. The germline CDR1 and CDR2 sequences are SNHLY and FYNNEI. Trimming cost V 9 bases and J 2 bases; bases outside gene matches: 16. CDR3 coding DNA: TGTGCCAGTAAGGACAGCTCCCCGGGACAGGGAAACTATGGCTACACCTTC. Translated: CASKDSSPGQGNYGYTF. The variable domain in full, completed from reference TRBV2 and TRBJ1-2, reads EPEVTQTPSHQVTQMGQEVILRCVPISNHLYFYWYRQILGQKVEFLVSFYNNEISEKSEIFDDQFSVERPDGSNFTLKIRSTKLEDSAMYFCASKDSSPGQGNYGYTFGSGTRLTVV.

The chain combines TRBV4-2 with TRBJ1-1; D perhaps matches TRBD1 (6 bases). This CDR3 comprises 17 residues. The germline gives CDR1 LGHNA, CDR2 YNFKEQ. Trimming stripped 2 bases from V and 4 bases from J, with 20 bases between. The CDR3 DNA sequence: TGTGCCAGCAGCCAAAGTATTACGGGACACCAGTTCACTGAAGCTTTCTTT. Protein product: CASSQSITGHQFTEAFF.

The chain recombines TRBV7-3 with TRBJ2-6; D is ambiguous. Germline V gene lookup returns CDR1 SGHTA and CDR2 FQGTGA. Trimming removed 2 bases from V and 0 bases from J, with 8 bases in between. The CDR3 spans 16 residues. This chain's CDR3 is CASSLDSNSGANVLTF. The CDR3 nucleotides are TGTGCCAGCAGCTTAGATTCTAACTCTGGGGCCAACGTCCTGACTTTC.

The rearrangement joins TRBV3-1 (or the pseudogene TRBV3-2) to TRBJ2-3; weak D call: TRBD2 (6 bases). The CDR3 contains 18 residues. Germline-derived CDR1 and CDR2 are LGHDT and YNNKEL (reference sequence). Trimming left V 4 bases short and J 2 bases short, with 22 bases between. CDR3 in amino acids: CASSRGPPGGADTDTQYF. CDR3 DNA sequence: TGTGCCAGCAGCCGAGGTCCCCCCGGAGGGGCGGACACAGATACGCAGTATTTT.

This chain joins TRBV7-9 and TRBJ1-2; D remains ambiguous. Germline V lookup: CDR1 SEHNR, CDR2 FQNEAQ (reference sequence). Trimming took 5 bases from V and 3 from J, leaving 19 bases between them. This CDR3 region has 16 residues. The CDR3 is CASSPQRQTDYYGYTF. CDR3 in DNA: TGTGCCAGCAGCCCTCAGAGGCAGACGGACTACTATGGCTACACCTTC.

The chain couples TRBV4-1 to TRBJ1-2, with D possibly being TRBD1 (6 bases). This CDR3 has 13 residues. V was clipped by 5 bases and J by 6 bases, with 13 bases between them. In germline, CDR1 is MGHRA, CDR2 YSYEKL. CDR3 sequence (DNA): TGCGCCAGCAGCATGACACAGGGAGATGGCTACACCTTC. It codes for CASSMTQGDGYTF.

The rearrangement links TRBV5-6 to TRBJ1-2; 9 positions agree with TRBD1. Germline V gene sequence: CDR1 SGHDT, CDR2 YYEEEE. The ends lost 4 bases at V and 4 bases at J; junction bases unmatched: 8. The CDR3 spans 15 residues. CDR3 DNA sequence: TGTGCCAGCAGCCCGACAGGGGGAATATTCTATGGCTACACCTTC. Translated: CASSPTGGIFYGYTF.

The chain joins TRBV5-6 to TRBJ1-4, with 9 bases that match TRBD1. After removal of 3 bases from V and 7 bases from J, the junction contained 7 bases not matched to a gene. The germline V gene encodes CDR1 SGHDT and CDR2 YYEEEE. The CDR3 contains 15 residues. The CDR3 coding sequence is TGTGCCAGCAGCTACGGGACAGGGAGGAGTGAAAAACTGTTTTTT. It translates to CASSYGTGRSEKLFF.

The chain's CDR3 is CASGWDTYTF. The CDR3 DNA sequence: TGTGCCAGCGGATGGGACACCTACACCTTC. The V call is TRBV5-5, the J call TRBJ1-2; tentative D call: TRBD1 (6 bases). Trimming cost V 7 bases and J 10 bases, with 11 bases left between them. Germline CDR1 and CDR2: SGHKS and YYEKEE (reference sequence). The CDR3 contains 10 residues.

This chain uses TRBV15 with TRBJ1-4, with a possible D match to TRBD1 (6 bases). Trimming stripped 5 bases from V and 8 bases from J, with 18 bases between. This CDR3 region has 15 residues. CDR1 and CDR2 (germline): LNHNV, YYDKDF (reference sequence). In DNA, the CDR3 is TGTGCCACCAGCCTTATTCTCAAAGGACAGGAAAAACTGTTTTTT. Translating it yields CATSLILKGQEKLFF.

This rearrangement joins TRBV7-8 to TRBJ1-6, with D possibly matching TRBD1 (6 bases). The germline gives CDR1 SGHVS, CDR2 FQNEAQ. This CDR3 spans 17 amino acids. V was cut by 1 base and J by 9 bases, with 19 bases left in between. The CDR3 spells CASSLGGQGFFRSPLHF. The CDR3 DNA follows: TGTGCCAGCAGCTTAGGGGGCCAGGGGTTCTTTCGTTCACCCCTCCACTTT.

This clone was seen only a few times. CDR3 protein: CASAQGVYEQYF. The CDR3 region has the DNA TGTGCCAGCGCTCAGGGGGTCTACGAGCAGTACTTC. The rearrangement links TRBV11-3 to TRBJ2-7; 7 nucleotides match TRBD1. The CDR3 runs 12 residues. CDR1 and CDR2 (germline): SGHNT, YENEEA. V gave up 8 bases and J gave up 3 bases; unmatched junction bases: 4.